These 15 T cell receptor beta chains originate from one sample sequenced in a study of T cell responses to AZD1222 COVID-19 vaccine. Sequenced by immunoSEQ multiplex PCR; TCRdb stores in-frame clones only, minus some. The data show 100,000 to 150,000 clones, around 90% seen once. Source: peripheral blood, taken on day 0 of AZD1222 vaccination. The receptors originated from an adult in good health.

This chain links TRBV5-1 with TRBJ1-6; D unclear. V was shortened by 1 base and J by 1 base, with 6 bases between the two germline ends. This CDR3 region has 15 residues. The germline V gene has CDR1 SGHRS and CDR2 YFSETQ. The CDR3 DNA sequence: TGCGCCAGCAGCTTGTTGGGGTCCTATAATTCACCCCTCCACTTT. It yields the protein CASSLLGSYNSPLHF. Full variable domain (rest looked up from reference TRBV5-1 and TRBJ1-6): KAGVTQTPRYLIKTRGQQVTLSCSPISGHRSVSWYQQTPGQGLQFLFEYFSETQRNKGNFPGRFSGRQFSNSRSEMNVSTLELGDSALYLCASSLLGSYNSPLHFGNGTRLTVT.

The chain recombines TRBV15 with TRBJ2-7; no reliable D call. Trimming cost V 1 base and J 4 bases, with 5 bases left between them. Germline V lookup: CDR1 LNHNV, CDR2 YYDKDF (reference sequence). The CDR3 totals 12 residues. The CDR3 loop reads CATSRVRYEQYF. In DNA, the CDR3 is TGTGCCACCAGCAGAGTCAGATACGAGCAGTACTTC.

The chain recombines TRBV4-1 with TRBJ1-1; no reliable D call. V was pared by 1 base and J by 0 bases, with 12 bases between. From germline, CDR1 is MGHRA and CDR2 YSYEKL. The CDR3 is made up of 16 amino acids. CDR3 loop: CASSQVGRVMNTEAFF. In DNA form, the CDR3 reads TGCGCCAGCAGCCAAGTCGGGAGAGTCATGAACACTGAAGCTTTCTTT.

In this sample, this clone is medium-sized (0.01 to 0.1%). The CDR3 loop is CASSFSGALNEQFF. Written as DNA, the CDR3 is TGTGCCAGCAGTTTTAGCGGGGCCCTGAATGAGCAGTTCTTC. This chain connects TRBV27 to TRBJ2-1; 8 bases line up with TRBD2. This CDR3 spans 14 amino acids. Germline-derived CDR1 and CDR2 are MNHEY and SMNVEV (reference sequence). V was pared by 3 bases and J by 7 bases, with 5 bases of the junction left unmatched.

The gene calls are TRBV7-9 and TRBJ2-7, with a weak D call TRBD1 (6 bases). The germline gives CDR1 SEHNR, CDR2 FQNEAQ (reference sequence). The ends were cut back, 5 bases at V and 2 bases at J, with 19 bases in the middle. The CDR3 spans 16 residues. CDR3 in DNA: TGTGCCAGCAGCACGGACAGACTCTATTCCCCCTACGAGCAGTACTTC. This encodes CASSTDRLYSPYEQYF. The full variable domain, in which reference TRBV7-9 and TRBJ2-7 provide the parts outside the CDR3, is DTGVSQNPRHKITKRGQNVTFRCDPISEHNRLYWYRQTLGQGPEFLTYFQNEAQLEKSRLLSDRFSAERPKGSFSTLEIQRTEQGDSAMYLCASSTDRLYSPYEQYFGPGTRLTVT.

The genes are TRBV6-5 and TRBJ1-5, with unresolved D. Germline CDR1 MNHEY, CDR2 SVGAGI. CDR3 length: 14 amino acids. V was cut by 6 bases and J by 8 bases, with 17 bases left in between. The CDR3 reads CASSTQGFGEPQHF. As DNA, the CDR3 is TGTGCCAGCAGCACACAAGGGTTTGGTGAGCCCCAGCATTTT.

The V gene is TRBV7-3, the J gene TRBJ2-3; possibly TRBD2 for D (6 bases). CDR3 length equals 15 residues. Germline CDR1 is SGHTA and CDR2 is FQGTGA. V dropped 3 bases and J dropped 0 bases, with 10 bases sitting between them. CDR3 DNA sequence: TGTGCCAGCAGCTTGGTTGCGGGGAGCACAGATACGCAGTATTTT. It is translated as CASSLVAGSTDTQYF.

J is TRBJ2-7 and V is TRBV7-6; D gene unclear. There are 13 residues in the CDR3. The V gene's germline CDR1 is SGHVS and CDR2 FNYEAQ. V was clipped by 3 bases and J by 2 bases, with 8 bases between them. The CDR3, as DNA: TGTGCCAGCAGCTTTTCCCCTACCTACGAGCAGTACTTC. It translates to CASSFSPTYEQYF.

This chain links TRBV19 with TRBJ1-5, with TRBD1 identical over 7 bases. This CDR3 is built from 14 residues. V gave up 5 bases and J gave up 3 bases; unmatched junction bases: 4. Germline values: CDR1 LNHDA, CDR2 SQIVND (reference sequence). The CDR3 loop is CASSVTGNNQPQHF. The CDR3 DNA follows: TGTGCCAGTAGTGTGACAGGGAACAATCAGCCCCAGCATTTT.

The J gene is TRBJ2-2, the V gene TRBV4-1; the match to TRBD1 covers 7 bases. V dropped 5 bases and J dropped 5; count of bases not matched to a gene: 8. CDR3 length equals 15 residues. CDR1 is MGHRA and CDR2 is YSYEKL in the germline V gene. This CDR3 is CASSSQTQGTGELFF. In nucleotides, the CDR3 is TGCGCCAGCAGCTCCCAGACACAGGGGACCGGGGAGCTGTTTTTT.

This clone has just one count. The rearrangement links TRBV9 to TRBJ2-5; TRBD1 matches at 8 bases. V was clipped by 5 bases and J by 4 bases; unmatched bases: 16. The germline V gene encodes CDR1 SGDLS and CDR2 YYNGEE. This CDR3 has 17 amino acids. Here the CDR3 reads CASSRAGTGFIGETQYF. The CDR3 coding sequence is TGTGCCAGCAGTCGTGCCGGGACAGGTTTTATAGGAGAGACCCAGTACTTC.

CDR3 nucleotides: TGTGCCTCTACGTCGGCCTCGGAGGGTTCACCCCTCCACTTT. It is translated as CASTSASEGSPLHF. The gene calls are TRBV10-3 and TRBJ1-6; no firm D call. Looked up from germline, CDR1 is ENHRY and CDR2 is SYGVKD. This CDR3 has 14 amino acids. The germline V and J ends were trimmed by 11 bases and 9 bases, with 20 bases remaining between them.

The chain combines TRBV5-6 with TRBJ2-1; a possible D gene is TRBD2 (5 bases). V lost 3 bases and J lost 4, with 17 bases in between. Germline loops: CDR1 SGHDT, CDR2 YYEEEE. The CDR3 is 16 amino acids. As DNA, the CDR3 is TGTGCCAGCAGCTGGATGACTACCCGGGGTTACAATGAGCAGTTCTTC. This sequence encodes CASSWMTTRGYNEQFF.

This clone has a handful of counts. V and J are TRBV12-3 or TRBV12-4 and TRBJ1-1; D is ambiguous. CDR3 length: 12 residues. V was trimmed by 5 bases and J by 5 bases, leaving 9 bases between them. CDR3 in DNA: TGTGCCAGCAGTAAAGGGTTGACTGAAGCTTTCTTT. Its translation: CASSKGLTEAFF.

The V and J genes are TRBV3-1 (or the pseudogene TRBV3-2) and TRBJ2-2; 11 nucleotides match TRBD1. The CDR3 is 14 residues long. Per germline, CDR1 LGHDT and CDR2 YNNKEL (reference sequence). With V trimmed by 10 bases and J by 6 bases, 7 bases remained unmatched. Here the CDR3 DNA reads TGTGCCATCCGGACAGGGGGCAGGTCCGGGGAGCTGTTTTTT. Protein: CAIRTGGRSGELFF.